The 22 T cell receptor beta chains listed next were all sequenced from one sample in a study of a mutant IDH1 vaccine in newly diagnosed glioma. The table came from immunoSEQ multiplex PCR; TCRdb's copy has only in-frame clones and leaves some out. The table records some 15,000 clones, around 89% of them present only once. The time point denotes: baseline, week 1 (first vaccination visit). The treatment denotes: pre-vaccination baseline after standard-of-care therapy. The sequences come from PBMCs, collected from a glioma patient treated with radiotherapy, temozolomide or both. The source of these receptors is a woman aged 40 to 50 with glioma. Some clones in this sample may be carry-over from other donors' samples.

The chain carries TRBV5-4 and TRBJ2-3, with D possibly matching TRBD2 (7 bases). The CDR3 is made up of 14 amino acids. V gave up 4 bases and J gave up 6 bases, with 15 bases separating them. Per germline, CDR1 SGHNT and CDR2 YYREEE (reference sequence). The CDR3 coding sequence is TGTGCCAGCAGCCCGGGGGGCCCCACTGATACGCAGTATTTT. Its protein is CASSPGGPTDTQYF.

V usage is TRBV2 and J usage is TRBJ1-2; the match to TRBD1 covers 8 bases. J lost 2 bases, V lost 10 bases, and 9 bases had no gene match. Germline CDR1 reads SNHLY; CDR2 reads FYNNEI. This CDR3 has 14 amino acids. CDR3 sequence: CAIGGQGWNYGYTF. The CDR3 coding sequence is TGTGCCATCGGCGGACAGGGATGGAACTATGGCTACACCTTC.

This rearrangement joins TRBV5-1 to TRBJ2-3; D gene unclear. Trimming removed 4 bases from V and 2 bases from J, with 14 bases in between. The CDR3 extends over 15 amino acids. The germline V gene has CDR1 SGHRS and CDR2 YFSETQ. The CDR3 reads CASSADRPFTDTQYF. The CDR3 DNA reads as TGCGCCAGCAGCGCGGACCGACCGTTCACAGATACGCAGTATTTT.

This clone was found once. CDR3 DNA: TGTGCCTGGAGTAGGGGCTCGATGAACACTGAAGCTTTCTTT. Amino acids: CAWSRGSMNTEAFF. The genes are TRBV30 and TRBJ1-1; D is perhaps TRBD1 (5 bases). Trimming stripped 2 bases from V and 0 bases from J, with 10 bases between. This CDR3 spans 14 amino acids. Germline V gene sequence: CDR1 GTSNPN, CDR2 SVGIG (reference sequence).

The V gene is TRBV19, the J gene TRBJ2-7; D may match TRBD1 or TRBD2 (5 bases each). Germline-derived CDR1 and CDR2 are LNHDA and SQIVND (reference sequence). V lost 4 bases, J lost 5 bases, and 18 bases lay in between. CDR3 length: 15 amino acids. CDR3 region: CASSRGAGPRDEQYF. CDR3 sequence (DNA): TGTGCCAGTAGTAGAGGGGCAGGCCCTCGGGACGAGCAGTACTTC.

This sequence joins TRBV30 and TRBJ1-3; tentatively, D is TRBD1 (6 bases). In germline, CDR1 is GTSNPN, CDR2 SVGIG (reference sequence). There are 15 residues in the CDR3. Trimming left V 5 bases short and J 2 bases short, with 16 bases between. The CDR3 loop reads CAWGRGGATGNTIYF. The CDR3 DNA reads TGTGCCTGGGGTAGGGGGGGCGCAACTGGAAACACCATATATTTT.

The chain couples TRBV7-9 to TRBJ1-1; D ambiguous. Trimming left V 3 bases short and J 0 bases short, with 11 bases between. Per the germline V gene, CDR1 is SEHNR and CDR2 is FQNEAQ (reference sequence). The CDR3 extends over 15 amino acids. The CDR3 DNA reads as TGTGCCAGCAGCTTTGAGGGTAGGGTGAACACTGAAGCTTTCTTT. Its protein is CASSFEGRVNTEAFF.

CDR3 sequence (DNA): TGTGCCTGGAGTGAGGTGGGATACACCGGGGAGCTGTTTTTT. Translation: CAWSEVGYTGELFF. This chain connects TRBV30 to TRBJ2-2; D is unresolved. This CDR3 has 14 amino acids. Germline V gives CDR1 GTSNPN, CDR2 SVGIG (reference sequence). The V and J ends lost 1 base and 3 bases respectively, with 9 bases between them.

The chain recombines TRBV7-8 with TRBJ1-5; D remains unclear. This CDR3 comprises 14 residues. Per germline, CDR1 SGHVS and CDR2 FQNEAQ. V was clipped by 5 bases and J by 0 bases, with 8 bases between them. The CDR3 region has the DNA TGTGCCAGCAGCGCACAGTATAGCAATCAGCCCCAGCATTTT. Its protein is CASSAQYSNQPQHF. Using reference TRBV7-8 and TRBJ1-5 for the parts outside the CDR3, the full variable domain is GAGVSQSPRYKVAKRGQDVALRCDPISGHVSLFWYQQALGQGPEFLTYFQNEAQLDKSGLPSDRFFAERPEGSVSTLKIQRTQQEDSAVYLCASSAQYSNQPQHFGDGTRLSIL.

The V and J genes are TRBV7-2 and TRBJ1-6, with a tentative D call TRBD1 (5 bases). Trimming shortened V by 1 base and J by 10 bases, and 14 bases separated the two germline ends. Per germline, CDR1 SGHTA and CDR2 FQGNSA. The CDR3 is 15 residues long. CDR3 residues: CASSLGPDSGSPLHF. DNA for the CDR3: TGTGCCAGCAGCTTAGGCCCCGACTCAGGGTCACCCCTCCACTTT.

The genes are TRBV6-5 and TRBJ1-5; TRBD1 is a possible D gene (6 bases). From germline, CDR1 is MNHEY and CDR2 SVGAGI. Trimming stripped 7 bases from V and 4 bases from J, with 17 bases between. The CDR3 sequence is 15 residues long. CDR3 nucleotide sequence: TGTGCCAGCAAGCAGACAGGCAATGGAAATCAGCCCCAGCATTTT. Translating gives CASKQTGNGNQPQHF.

The chain combines TRBV7-9 with TRBJ1-5, with a weak D call TRBD1 (6 bases). The CDR3 has 14 residues. V dropped 5 bases and J dropped 4 bases, with 12 bases sitting between them. The V gene's germline CDR1 is SEHNR and CDR2 FQNEAQ (reference sequence). The CDR3, as DNA: TGTGCCAGCAGCGCCGACAGGCAGAATCAGCCCCAGCATTTT. Encoded protein: CASSADRQNQPQHF.

V and J are TRBV7-3 and TRBJ2-5; D is uncertain. The ends were cut back, 5 bases at V and 5 bases at J, with 12 bases in the middle. The length of the CDR3 is 13 residues. Germline V CDR1 and CDR2: SGHTA, FQGTGA. The CDR3 here is CASSRGLGETQYF. CDR3 in DNA: TGTGCCAGCAGCCGAGGCCTCGGCGAGACCCAGTACTTC.

The gene calls are TRBV5-6 and TRBJ1-1, with a possible D match to TRBD1 (6 bases). CDR3 length: 15 amino acids. CDR1 is SGHDT, CDR2 YYEEEE, per germline. Between the trimmed V and J ends, which lost 2 bases and 1 base, there was a span of 12 bases. The CDR3 DNA follows: TGTGCCAGCAGCTTTGGGGGGGGCAGGAACACTGAAGCTTTCTTT. As protein: CASSFGGGRNTEAFF.

The rearrangement joins TRBV7-2 to TRBJ2-1; 9 bases are shared with TRBD2. Germline trimming cut 2 bases from V and 7 bases from J; bases unmatched to any gene: 3. Germline values: CDR1 SGHTA, CDR2 FQGNSA. CDR3 length equals 14 residues. CDR3 coding DNA: TGTGCCAGCAGCTTAAGAACTAGCGGGAATGAGCAGTTCTTC. Its translation: CASSLRTSGNEQFF.

The V call is TRBV11-2, the J call TRBJ1-1; perhaps TRBD1 as D (5 bases). The V gene's germline CDR1 is SGHAT and CDR2 FQNNGV. Trimming pared 4 bases from V and 7 bases from J, leaving 10 bases between. The CDR3 totals 12 residues. CDR3 residues: CASSSREGEAFF. CDR3 nucleotides: TGTGCCAGCAGCTCCAGGGAGGGTGAAGCTTTCTTT. The entire variable domain, with the rest obtained from reference TRBV11-2 and TRBJ1-1, is as follows: EAGVAQSPRYKIIEKRQSVAFWCNPISGHATLYWYQQILGQGPKLLIQFQNNGVVDDSQLPKDRFSAERLKGVDSTLKIQPAKLEDSAVYLCASSSREGEAFFGQGTRLTVV.

The chain is built from TRBV2 and TRBJ1-4; D unresolved. Looked up from germline, CDR1 is SNHLY and CDR2 is FYNNEI. This CDR3 is built from 14 residues. V dropped 2 bases and J dropped 8 bases, with 12 bases sitting between them. The CDR3 DNA follows: TGTGCCAGCAGTGAACAGAGCGTGGGCGAAAAACTGTTTTTT. Translating it yields CASSEQSVGEKLFF. The full variable domain, with the rest looked up from reference TRBV2 and TRBJ1-4, is EPEVTQTPSHQVTQMGQEVILRCVPISNHLYFYWYRQILGQKVEFLVSFYNNEISEKSEIFDDQFSVERPDGSNFTLKIRSTKLEDSAMYFCASSEQSVGEKLFFGSGTQLSVL.

The V gene is TRBV6-5, the J gene TRBJ1-1; TRBD1 is a possible D gene (5 bases). CDR1 and CDR2 from the germline V gene are MNHEY and SVGAGI. This CDR3 comprises 16 residues. V lost 4 bases and J lost 6, with 21 bases in between. CDR3 residues: CASSFSGFSDRAEAFF. CDR3 nucleotide sequence: TGTGCCAGCAGTTTCTCAGGGTTCAGTGATAGAGCTGAAGCTTTCTTT.

The chain joins TRBV28 to TRBJ2-7; D ambiguous. Germline V lookup: CDR1 MDHEN, CDR2 SYDVKM. The CDR3 is 12 amino acids. Trimming took off 2 bases at V and 9 bases at J, with 11 bases between the two ends. The CDR3 protein is CASSLKPDRQYF. The CDR3 DNA reads as TGTGCCAGCAGTTTAAAACCGGACCGGCAGTACTTC.

The chain is built from TRBV2 and TRBJ1-5, with D possibly TRBD1 on 5 matching bases. V lost 11 bases to trimming and J lost 1 base, with 12 bases between them. This CDR3 has 13 amino acids. Looked up from germline, CDR1 is SNHLY and CDR2 is FYNNEI. This CDR3 is CAWSRDSNQPQHF. In DNA form, the CDR3 reads TGTGCCTGGTCTAGGGACAGCAATCAGCCCCAGCATTTT.

V and J are TRBV27 and TRBJ1-2; D is unresolved. Trimming cost V 2 bases and J 3 bases, with 13 bases left between them. The CDR3 consists of 15 residues. Germline CDR1 reads MNHEY; CDR2 reads SMNVEV (reference sequence). In DNA, the CDR3 is TGTGCCAGCAGTTTAAGTGTAGGGTCGTACTATGGCTACACCTTC. Translating gives CASSLSVGSYYGYTF.

The J gene is TRBJ2-3, the V gene TRBV2; 11 nucleotides match TRBD2. The CDR3 runs 15 residues. Trimming at V came to 5 bases and at J to 0 bases, leaving 1 base not matched to a gene. CDR1 and CDR2 from the germline V gene are SNHLY and FYNNEI. CDR3 amino acids: CASSRTSGSTDTQYF. CDR3 bases: TGTGCCAGCAGTAGGACTAGCGGGAGCACAGATACGCAGTATTTT.